This T cell receptor beta chain was sequenced for a study of cytomegalovirus exposure and HLA in healthy donors. The CDR3 runs to 14 residues. V dropped 0 bases and J dropped 6 bases, with 9 bases sitting between them. The germline V gene encodes CDR1 LGHNA and CDR2 YSLEER. PCR used 60 Vbeta primers and 13 Jbeta primers. Libraries were prepared by immunoSEQ multiplex PCR; TCRdb keeps only in-frame clonotypes and omits some of them. The table records some 90,000 clones, about 74% of them present only once. The rearrangement links TRBV4-3 to TRBJ1-5; D may be TRBD1 (6 bases). Sequences were obtained from PBMCs. This TCR was sampled from a man aged 35 to 55 in good health and CMV-seronegative. The CDR3 bases are TGCGCCAGCAGCCAAGACAGGGGAGCTCAGCCCCAGCATTTT. Its translation: CASSQDRGAQPQHF.